Below are 16 T cell receptor beta chains sequenced from a single sample in a study of blood T cell repertoires in COVID-19. TCRdb's copy holds only in-frame clones and misses some; the assay was immunoSEQ multiplex PCR. Seen here are some 300,000 clones, roughly 90% observed once, and the top ten hold roughly 1.9%. The sample was peripheral blood. Source of these receptors: a woman in her thirties with COVID-19, enrolled during active disease.

V usage is TRBV11-3 and J usage is TRBJ1-2; D is possibly TRBD1 (5 bases). The CDR3 is 13 residues long. Trimming shortened V by 5 bases and J by 0 bases, and 7 bases separated the two germline ends. Germline loops: CDR1 SGHNT, CDR2 YENEEA. CDR3: CASSRQSNYGYTF. CDR3 nucleotides: TGTGCCAGCAGCCGACAGTCTAACTATGGCTACACCTTC.

The J gene is TRBJ1-1, the V gene TRBV30; TRBD1 might be the D (6 bases). The V end lost 1 base, the J end lost 6 bases, and 6 bases lay between the germline ends. From germline, CDR1 is GTSNPN and CDR2 SVGIG (reference sequence). CDR3 size: 11 residues. The CDR3 nucleotides read TGTGCCTGGAGTGGGACAGCTGAAGCTTTCTTT. Translated: CAWSGTAEAFF.

This sequence joins TRBV19 and TRBJ2-1, with 8 bases that match TRBD1. From germline, CDR1 is LNHDA and CDR2 SQIVND (reference sequence). The trim removed 7 bases at V and 7 bases at J, leaving 9 bases unmatched. CDR3 length: 14 amino acids. CDR3 coding DNA: TGTGCCAGTAACAGGGGGACCCCGGGAAATGAGCAGTTCTTC. This gives the protein CASNRGTPGNEQFF. Filled out from reference TRBV19 and TRBJ2-1, the complete variable domain reads DGGITQSPKYLFRKEGQNVTLSCEQNLNHDAMYWYRQDPGQGLRLIYYSQIVNDFQKGDIAEGYSVSREKKESFPLTVTSAQKNPTAFYLCASNRGTPGNEQFFGPGTRLTVL.

The chain's CDR3 is CASILGTGGGNEQFF. Written as DNA, the CDR3 is TGTGCCAGCATTCTCGGGACAGGGGGTGGCAATGAGCAGTTCTTC. The chain employs TRBV6-5 and TRBJ2-1, with 11 nucleotides matching TRBD1. Germline trimming cut 7 bases from V and 6 bases from J; bases unmatched to any gene: 8. The CDR3 consists of 15 residues. Per germline, CDR1 MNHEY and CDR2 SVGAGI.

This CDR3 is CATRTSGGGTNEQFF. CDR3 in DNA: TGTGCCACCCGGACTAGCGGGGGGGGTACCAATGAGCAGTTCTTC. The chain carries TRBV6-5 and TRBJ2-1, with TRBD2 matching over 15 bases. From germline, CDR1 is MNHEY and CDR2 SVGAGI. V lost 10 bases to trimming and J lost 6 bases; unmatched junction nucleotides: 7. The CDR3 contains 15 residues.

As DNA, the CDR3 is TGTGCCAACGTTGAGGAGCCCAATGAGCAGTTCTTC. Translation gives CANVEEPNEQFF. V gene TRBV27 combines with J gene TRBJ2-1; unclear D gene. This CDR3 is built from 12 residues. CDR1 is MNHEY and CDR2 is SMNVEV in the germline V gene (reference sequence). The ends were cut back, 10 bases at V and 6 bases at J, with 13 bases in the middle.

The chain has TRBV6-6 and TRBJ1-5, with 8 bases fitting TRBD1. Germline assignment: CDR1 MNHNY and CDR2 SVGAGI (reference sequence). The CDR3 spans 15 residues. V lost 7 bases to trimming and J lost 8 bases; unmatched junction nucleotides: 13. The CDR3 protein is CASTQQGDLREPQHF. CDR3 bases: TGTGCCAGCACCCAACAGGGGGATTTGCGTGAGCCCCAGCATTTT.

The chain recombines TRBV5-4 with TRBJ1-1, with D hard to call. The CDR3 spans 14 residues. Germline CDR1 reads SGHNT; CDR2 reads YYREEE (reference sequence). Deletions cut 1 base from V and 5 bases from J, with 12 bases between. This chain's CDR3 is CASSLFQRGTEAFF. DNA of the CDR3: TGTGCCAGCAGCTTGTTTCAGCGTGGGACTGAAGCTTTCTTT.

J is TRBJ1-4 and V is TRBV6-5; no definite D call. Germline assignment: CDR1 MNHEY and CDR2 SVGAGI. The CDR3 extends over 14 amino acids. V dropped 0 bases and J dropped 3 bases, with 5 bases sitting between them. CDR3 residues: CASSYSGANEKLFF. DNA of the CDR3: TGTGCCAGCAGTTACTCCGGGGCTAATGAAAAACTGTTTTTT.

The V call is TRBV12-3 or TRBV12-4, the J call TRBJ1-1, with a tentative D call TRBD1 (6 bases). Deletions cut 8 bases from V and 4 bases from J, with 14 bases between. CDR3 length equals 13 residues. CDR3 nucleotides: TGTGCCAGCGAAAGAGGCAGGGGCACTGAAGCTTTCTTT. As protein: CASERGRGTEAFF.

DNA for the CDR3: TGTGCCAGCAGCCCTACCCGGCGGGGTAACACTGAAGCTTTCTTT. Translation: CASSPTRRGNTEAFF. The chain uses TRBV27 and TRBJ1-1; D ambiguous. V was pared by 6 bases and J by 2 bases, with 16 bases between. The CDR3 is 15 residues long. Per the germline V gene, CDR1 is MNHEY and CDR2 is SMNVEV (reference sequence).

The chain couples TRBV11-2 to TRBJ2-1; 8 nucleotides line up with TRBD1. Germline values: CDR1 SGHAT, CDR2 FQNNGV. With 7 bases clipped from V and 3 bases from J, the junction kept 5 bases outside the gene matches. The CDR3 totals 14 residues. Written as DNA, the CDR3 is TGTGCCAGCAACGACAGGGGATACTACAATGAGCAGTTCTTC. Amino acids: CASNDRGYYNEQFF. Variable domain in full (rest from reference TRBV11-2 and TRBJ2-1): EAGVAQSPRYKIIEKRQSVAFWCNPISGHATLYWYQQILGQGPKLLIQFQNNGVVDDSQLPKDRFSAERLKGVDSTLKIQPAKLEDSAVYLCASNDRGYYNEQFFGPGTRLTVL.

Points on this clone: Relative to the germline gene, one junction end is altered; a read error may explain this. The chain employs TRBV2 and TRBJ2-6, with TRBD1 matching 7 bases. Germline V CDR1 and CDR2: SNHLY, FYNNEI. This CDR3 has 19 amino acids. The CDR3 region has the DNA TGTGCCAGCATCATACAGGGGTTACGACTCAACTCTGAGGCCAACGTCCTGACTTTC. The encoded protein is CASIIQGLRLNSEANVLTF.

The chain joins TRBV6-5 to TRBJ1-1; D is ambiguous. The V end lost 4 bases, the J end lost 3 bases, and 12 bases lay between the germline ends. There are 14 residues in the CDR3. Germline values: CDR1 MNHEY, CDR2 SVGAGI. The CDR3 bases are TGTGCCAGCAGTTGGCAGAGGCGCCACACTGAAGCTTTCTTT. Its translation is CASSWQRRHTEAFF.

The sample holds a few counts of this clone. The chain combines TRBV12-3 or TRBV12-4 with TRBJ1-1; D gene ambiguous. V dropped 3 bases and J dropped 5 bases, with 4 bases sitting between them. This CDR3 is built from 11 residues. The CDR3 region is CASSFGTEAFF. The CDR3 nucleotides are TGTGCCAGCAGTTTCGGTACTGAAGCTTTCTTT.

The chain is built from TRBV19 and TRBJ1-5; 11 bases agree with TRBD1. The CDR3 runs 15 residues. Germline assignment: CDR1 LNHDA and CDR2 SQIVND (reference sequence). Trimming cost V 3 bases and J 5 bases; bases outside gene matches: 3. CDR3 protein: CASSIGQGADQPQHF. The DNA for the CDR3 is TGTGCCAGTAGTATCGGACAGGGGGCAGATCAGCCCCAGCATTTT. Variable domain in full (rest from reference TRBV19 and TRBJ1-5): DGGITQSPKYLFRKEGQNVTLSCEQNLNHDAMYWYRQDPGQGLRLIYYSQIVNDFQKGDIAEGYSVSREKKESFPLTVTSAQKNPTAFYLCASSIGQGADQPQHFGDGTRLSIL.